This entry lists 4 T cell receptor beta chains sequenced from one sample in a study of blood T cells in healthy people across ages. Through a sample-barcoded 5' primer and a J-beta primer mix, a second PCR was run for about 7 to 12 cycles. TCRdb analysed the 5' RACE reads with MiXCR anew, one entry per CDR3 protein. This sample has about 760,000 distinct CDR3 sequences; about 61% occur once, and the top ten carry roughly 24%. The material sequenced was blood. Receptor source: a man aged 40-50 years in good health.

This clonotype was recorded once. The rearrangement uses TRBV28 and TRBJ2-3; TRBD2 aligns across 7 bases. The CDR3 contains 15 residues. J was trimmed by 6 bases and V by 8 bases; bases with no gene match: 14. From germline, CDR1 is MDHEN and CDR2 SYDVKM. This CDR3 reads CASGATSVQWDTQYF. CDR3 sequence (DNA): TGTGCCAGCGGAGCCACTAGCGTACAGTGGGATACGCAGTATTTT. Drawing the rest from reference TRBV28 and TRBJ2-3, the complete variable domain is DVKVTQSSRYLVKRTGEKVFLECVQDMDHENMFWYRQDPGLGLRLIYFSYDVKMKEKGDIPEGYSVSREKKERFSLILESASTNQTSMYLCASGATSVQWDTQYFGPGTRLTVL.

The CDR3 here is CSAMVAGTSYEQYF. CDR3 in DNA: TGCAGTGCTATGGTGGCTGGAACTTCCTACGAGCAGTACTTC. The chain carries TRBV20-1 and TRBJ2-7; D is unclear. This CDR3 spans 14 amino acids. Trimming pared 4 bases from V and 1 base from J, leaving 14 bases between. The germline gives CDR1 DFQATT, CDR2 SNEGSKA (reference sequence).

The rearrangement links TRBV3-1 to TRBJ2-1; 8 positions agree with TRBD2. In germline, CDR1 is LGHDT, CDR2 YNNKEL (reference sequence). V was pared by 1 base and J by 1 base, with 6 bases of the junction left unmatched. This CDR3 is 17 amino acids long. CDR3 sequence reads: CASSQVLAGGSYNEQFF. DNA for the CDR3: TGTGCCAGCAGCCAAGTACTTGCGGGGGGATCCTACAATGAGCAGTTCTTC.

The chain employs TRBV20-1 and TRBJ2-5, with 9 bases lining up with TRBD1. The germline V gene has CDR1 DFQATT and CDR2 SNEGSKA (reference sequence). V dropped 0 bases and J dropped 2; count of bases not matched to a gene: 4. This CDR3 is 15 amino acids long. CDR3 residues: CSARDADRGQETQYF. Written as DNA, the CDR3 is TGCAGTGCTAGAGACGCCGACAGGGGGCAAGAGACCCAGTACTTC.